This entry features one TCR beta chain sequence. What it binds is unknown. The CDR3 runs to 16 residues. Germline values: CDR1 MDHEN, CDR2 SYDVKM. V was pared by 4 bases and J by 7 bases, with 20 bases between. The method was immunoSEQ multiplex PCR; TCRdb's version includes in-frame clones alone and lacks a portion of them. The table lists some 1.1 million clones, around three quarters of them singletons, with over 0.8% in the top ten. This entry is derived from a study of shared clonotypes between healthy human individuals. Study-wide results and caveats: Naive subsets generally had larger estimated richness than memory subsets. Represented diversity, genetic and exposure-history alike, was limited by few donors.

The sample comprised memory CD4+ T cells from PBMCs. Sample subset: CD45RA-negative fraction. The sequence derives from a man aged 18 to 29 in good health. Some clones in this sample may be carry-over from other donors' samples. The V and J genes are TRBV28 and TRBJ1-5, with D unresolved. DNA of the CDR3: TGTGCCAGCAGTTCCCCCATCCCGACCCAACGGCAGCCCCAGCATTTT. Protein product: CASSSPIPTQRQPQHF.